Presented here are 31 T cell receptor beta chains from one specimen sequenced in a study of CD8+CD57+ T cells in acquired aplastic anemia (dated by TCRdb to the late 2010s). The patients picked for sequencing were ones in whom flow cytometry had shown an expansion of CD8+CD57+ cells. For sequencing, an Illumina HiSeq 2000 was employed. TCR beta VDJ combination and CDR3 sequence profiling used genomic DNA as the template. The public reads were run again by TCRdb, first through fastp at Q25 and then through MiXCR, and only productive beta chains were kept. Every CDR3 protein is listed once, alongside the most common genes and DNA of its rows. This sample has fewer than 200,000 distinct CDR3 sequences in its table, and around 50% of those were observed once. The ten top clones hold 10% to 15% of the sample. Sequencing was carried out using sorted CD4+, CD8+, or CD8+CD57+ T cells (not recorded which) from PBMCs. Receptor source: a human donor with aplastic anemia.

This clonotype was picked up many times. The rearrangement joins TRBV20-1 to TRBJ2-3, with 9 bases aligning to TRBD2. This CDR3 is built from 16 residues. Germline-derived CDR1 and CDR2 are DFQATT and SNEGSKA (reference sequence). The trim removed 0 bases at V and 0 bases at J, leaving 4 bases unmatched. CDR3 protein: CSARDWRGGSTDTQYF. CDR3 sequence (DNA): TGCAGTGCTAGAGATTGGCGGGGGGGGAGCACAGATACGCAGTATTTT.

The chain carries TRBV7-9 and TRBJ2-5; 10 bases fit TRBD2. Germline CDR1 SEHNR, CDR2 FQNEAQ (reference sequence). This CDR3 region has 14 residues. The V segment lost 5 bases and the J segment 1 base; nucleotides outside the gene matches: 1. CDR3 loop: CASSRTSGQETQYF. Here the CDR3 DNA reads TGTGCCAGCAGCCGGACTAGCGGCCAAGAGACCCAGTACTTC.

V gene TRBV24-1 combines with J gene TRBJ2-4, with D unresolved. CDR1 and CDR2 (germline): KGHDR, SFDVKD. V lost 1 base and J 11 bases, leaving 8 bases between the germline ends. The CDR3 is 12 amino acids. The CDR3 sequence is CATSDLGLVQYF. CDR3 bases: TGTGCCACCAGTGATTTAGGATTGGTTCAGTACTTC.

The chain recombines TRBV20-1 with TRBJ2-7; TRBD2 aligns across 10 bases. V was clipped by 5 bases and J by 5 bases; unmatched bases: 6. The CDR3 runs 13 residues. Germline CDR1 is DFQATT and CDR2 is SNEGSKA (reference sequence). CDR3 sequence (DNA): TGCAGTGCTCGACTAGCGGGCAGGGACGAGCAGTACTTC. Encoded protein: CSARLAGRDEQYF.

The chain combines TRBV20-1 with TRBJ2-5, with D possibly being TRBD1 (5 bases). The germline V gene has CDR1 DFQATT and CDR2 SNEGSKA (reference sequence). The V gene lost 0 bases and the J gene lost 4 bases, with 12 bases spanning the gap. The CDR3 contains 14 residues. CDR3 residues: CSARDGQGGETQYF. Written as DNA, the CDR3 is TGCAGTGCTAGAGATGGGCAGGGTGGAGAGACCCAGTACTTC.

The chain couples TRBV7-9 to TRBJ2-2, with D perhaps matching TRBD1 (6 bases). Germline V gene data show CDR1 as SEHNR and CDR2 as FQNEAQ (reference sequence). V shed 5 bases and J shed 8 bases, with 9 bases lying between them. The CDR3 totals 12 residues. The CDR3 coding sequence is TGTGCCAGCAGCCACAGGGCGGGGGAGCTGTTTTTT. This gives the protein CASSHRAGELFF.

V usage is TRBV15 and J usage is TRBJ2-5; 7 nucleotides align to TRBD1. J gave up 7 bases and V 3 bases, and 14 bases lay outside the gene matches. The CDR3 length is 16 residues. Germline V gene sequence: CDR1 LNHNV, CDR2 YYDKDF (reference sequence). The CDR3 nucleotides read TGTGCCACCAGCAGCGCCCTCGGACAGGTCTTTGGGACCCAGTACTTC. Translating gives CATSSALGQVFGTQYF. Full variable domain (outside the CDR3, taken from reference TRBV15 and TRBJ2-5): DAMVIQNPRYQVTQFGKPVTLSCSQTLNHNVMYWYQQKSSQAPKLLFHYYDKDFNNEADTPDNFQSRRPNTSFCFLDIRSPGLGDTAMYLCATSSALGQVFGTQYFGPGTRLLVL.

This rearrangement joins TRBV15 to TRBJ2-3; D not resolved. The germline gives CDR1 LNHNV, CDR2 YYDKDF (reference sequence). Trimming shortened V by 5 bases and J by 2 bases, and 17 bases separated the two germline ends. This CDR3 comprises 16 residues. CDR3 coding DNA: TGTGCCACCAGCTATAACTCACCAGGCCCCACAGATACGCAGTATTTT. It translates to CATSYNSPGPTDTQYF. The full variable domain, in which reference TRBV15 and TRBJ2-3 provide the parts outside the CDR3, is DAMVIQNPRYQVTQFGKPVTLSCSQTLNHNVMYWYQQKSSQAPKLLFHYYDKDFNNEADTPDNFQSRRPNTSFCFLDIRSPGLGDTAMYLCATSYNSPGPTDTQYFGPGTRLTVL.

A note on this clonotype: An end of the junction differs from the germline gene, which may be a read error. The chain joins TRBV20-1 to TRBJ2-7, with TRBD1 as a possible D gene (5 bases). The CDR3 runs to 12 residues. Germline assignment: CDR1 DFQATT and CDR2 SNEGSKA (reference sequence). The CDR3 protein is CSGTQGYYDQYF. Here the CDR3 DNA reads TGCAGTGGAACCCAGGGTTACTACGACCAGTACTTC.

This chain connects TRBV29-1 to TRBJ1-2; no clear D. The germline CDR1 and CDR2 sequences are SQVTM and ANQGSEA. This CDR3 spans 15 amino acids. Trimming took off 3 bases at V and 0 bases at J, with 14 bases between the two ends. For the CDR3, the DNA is TGCAGCGTTGATAGGTTGGCGCAGGCTAACTATGGCTACACCTTC. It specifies CSVDRLAQANYGYTF.

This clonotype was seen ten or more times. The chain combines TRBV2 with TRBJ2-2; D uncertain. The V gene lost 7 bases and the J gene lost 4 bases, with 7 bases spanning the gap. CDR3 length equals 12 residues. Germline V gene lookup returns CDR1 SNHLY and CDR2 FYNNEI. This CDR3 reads CASKIGTGELFF. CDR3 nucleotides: TGTGCCAGCAAGATAGGCACCGGGGAGCTGTTTTTT. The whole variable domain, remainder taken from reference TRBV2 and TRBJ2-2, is EPEVTQTPSHQVTQMGQEVILRCVPISNHLYFYWYRQILGQKVEFLVSFYNNEISEKSEIFDDQFSVERPDGSNFTLKIRSTKLEDSAMYFCASKIGTGELFFGEGSRLTVL.

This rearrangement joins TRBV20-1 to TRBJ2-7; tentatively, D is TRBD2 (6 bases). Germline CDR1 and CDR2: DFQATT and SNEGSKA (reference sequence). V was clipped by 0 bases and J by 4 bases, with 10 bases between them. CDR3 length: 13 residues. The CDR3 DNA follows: TGCAGTGCTAGAGATGGGGGGACGTACGAGCAGTACTTC. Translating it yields CSARDGGTYEQYF.

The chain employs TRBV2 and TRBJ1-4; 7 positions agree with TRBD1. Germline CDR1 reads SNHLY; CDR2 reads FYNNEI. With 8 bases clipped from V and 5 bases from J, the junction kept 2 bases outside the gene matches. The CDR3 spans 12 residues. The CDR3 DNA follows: TGTGCCAGCGGGACAGTAAATGAAAAACTGTTTTTT. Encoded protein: CASGTVNEKLFF.

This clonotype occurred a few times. CDR3 nucleotide sequence: TGTGCCAGCAGCTACCGAGATACGCAGTATTTT. Translating it yields CASSYRDTQYF. The chain combines TRBV6-2 or TRBV6-3 with TRBJ2-3; D gene uncertain. The germline gives CDR1 MNHEY, CDR2 SVGEGT. V shed 6 bases and J shed 5 bases, with 6 bases lying between them. This CDR3 has 11 amino acids.

In nucleotides, the CDR3 is TGCAGTGCTAGCCTCCCAGGACCAAGCTACGAGCAGTACTTC. Protein product: CSASLPGPSYEQYF. This chain uses TRBV20-1 with TRBJ2-7; D is unclear. This CDR3 region has 14 residues. Germline CDR1 reads DFQATT; CDR2 reads SNEGSKA (reference sequence). The V end lost 3 bases, the J end lost 3 bases, and 15 bases lay between the germline ends.

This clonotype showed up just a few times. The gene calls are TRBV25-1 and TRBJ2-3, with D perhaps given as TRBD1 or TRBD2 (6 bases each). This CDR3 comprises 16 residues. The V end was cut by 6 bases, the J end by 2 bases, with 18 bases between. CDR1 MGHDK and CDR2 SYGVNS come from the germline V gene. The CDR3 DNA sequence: TGTGCCAGCAGAGGTCAGGGGCGGGGAGACACAGATACGCAGTATTTT. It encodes CASRGQGRGDTDTQYF.

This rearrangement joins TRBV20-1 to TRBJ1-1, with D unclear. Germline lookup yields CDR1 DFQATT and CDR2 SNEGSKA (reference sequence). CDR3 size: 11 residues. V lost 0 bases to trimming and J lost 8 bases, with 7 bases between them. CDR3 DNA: TGCAGTGCTAGAGATCGGGCAGAAGCTTTCTTT. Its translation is CSARDRAEAFF.

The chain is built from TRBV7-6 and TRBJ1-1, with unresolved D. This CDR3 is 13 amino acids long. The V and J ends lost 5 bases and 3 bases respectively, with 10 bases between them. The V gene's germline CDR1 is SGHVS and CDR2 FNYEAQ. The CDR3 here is CASSAGGDTEAFF. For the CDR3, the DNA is TGTGCCAGCAGCGCTGGCGGGGACACTGAAGCTTTCTTT. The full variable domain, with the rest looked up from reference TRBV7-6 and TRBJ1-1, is GAGVSQSPRYKVTKRGQDVALRCDPISGHVSLYWYRQALGQGPEFLTYFNYEAQQDKSGLPNDRFSAERPEGSISTLTIQRTEQRDSAMYRCASSAGGDTEAFFGQGTRLTVV.

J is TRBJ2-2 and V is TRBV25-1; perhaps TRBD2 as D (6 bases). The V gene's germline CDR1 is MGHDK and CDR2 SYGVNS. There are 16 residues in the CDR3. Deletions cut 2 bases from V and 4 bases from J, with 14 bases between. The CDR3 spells CASSESTRRGTGELFF. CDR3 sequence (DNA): TGTGCCAGCAGTGAAAGCACAAGGAGGGGCACCGGGGAGCTGTTTTTT.

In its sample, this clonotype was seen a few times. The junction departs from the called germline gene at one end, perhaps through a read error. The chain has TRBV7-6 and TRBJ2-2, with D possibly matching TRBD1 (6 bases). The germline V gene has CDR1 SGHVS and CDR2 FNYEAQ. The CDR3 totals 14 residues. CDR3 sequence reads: CACSPGQFTGELFF. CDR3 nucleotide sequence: TGTGCCTGCAGCCCCGGACAGTTCACCGGGGAGCTGTTTTTT.

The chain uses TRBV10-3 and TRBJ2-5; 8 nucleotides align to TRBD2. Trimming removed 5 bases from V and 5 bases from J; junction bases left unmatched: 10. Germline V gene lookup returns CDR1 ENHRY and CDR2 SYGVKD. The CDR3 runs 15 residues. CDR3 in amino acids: CAISMGPAGEETQYF. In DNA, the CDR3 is TGTGCCATCAGTATGGGACCAGCGGGGGAGGAGACCCAGTACTTC.

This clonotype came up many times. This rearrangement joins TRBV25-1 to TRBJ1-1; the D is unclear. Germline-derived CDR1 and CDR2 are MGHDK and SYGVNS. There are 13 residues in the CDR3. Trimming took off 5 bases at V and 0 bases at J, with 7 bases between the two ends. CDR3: CASSSRVNTEAFF. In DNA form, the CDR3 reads TGTGCCAGCAGTTCCCGAGTGAACACTGAAGCTTTCTTT.

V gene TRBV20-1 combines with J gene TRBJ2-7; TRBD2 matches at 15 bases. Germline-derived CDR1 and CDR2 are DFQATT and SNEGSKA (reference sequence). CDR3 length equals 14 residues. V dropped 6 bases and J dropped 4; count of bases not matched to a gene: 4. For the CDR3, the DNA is TGCAGTGCCGATGGGACTAGCGGGAGGTACGAGCAGTACTTC. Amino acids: CSADGTSGRYEQYF.

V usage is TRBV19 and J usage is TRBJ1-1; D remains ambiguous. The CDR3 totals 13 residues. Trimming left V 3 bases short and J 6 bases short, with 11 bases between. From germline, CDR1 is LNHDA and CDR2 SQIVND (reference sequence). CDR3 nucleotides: TGTGCCAGTAGTATCTTGGTCGGTGCTGAAGCTTTCTTT. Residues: CASSILVGAEAFF.

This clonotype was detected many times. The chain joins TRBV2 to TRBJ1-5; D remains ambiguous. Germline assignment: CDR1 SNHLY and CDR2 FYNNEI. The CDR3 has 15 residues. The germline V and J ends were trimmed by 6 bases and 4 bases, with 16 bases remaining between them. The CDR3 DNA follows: TGTGCCAGCAGGCCGACGGGGAGTAGTAATCAGCCCCAGCATTTT. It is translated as CASRPTGSSNQPQHF.

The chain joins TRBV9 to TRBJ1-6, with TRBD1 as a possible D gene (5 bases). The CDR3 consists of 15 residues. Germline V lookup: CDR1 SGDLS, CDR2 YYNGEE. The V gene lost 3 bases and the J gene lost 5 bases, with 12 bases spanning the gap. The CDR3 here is CASSASGTDNSPLHF. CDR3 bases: TGTGCCAGCAGCGCCTCCGGGACTGATAATTCACCCCTCCACTTT.

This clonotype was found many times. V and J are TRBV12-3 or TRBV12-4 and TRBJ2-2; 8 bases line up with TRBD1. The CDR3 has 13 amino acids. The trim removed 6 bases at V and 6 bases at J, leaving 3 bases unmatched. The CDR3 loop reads CASRQQGAGELFF. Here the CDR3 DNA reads TGTGCCAGCAGACAACAGGGGGCCGGGGAGCTGTTTTTT.

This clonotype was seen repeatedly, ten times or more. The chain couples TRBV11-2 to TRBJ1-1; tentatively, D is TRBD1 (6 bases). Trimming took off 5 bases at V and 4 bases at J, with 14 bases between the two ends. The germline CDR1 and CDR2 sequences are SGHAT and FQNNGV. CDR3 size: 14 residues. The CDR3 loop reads CASSQQGGGTEAFF. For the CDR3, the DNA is TGTGCCAGCAGCCAGCAGGGAGGGGGCACTGAAGCTTTCTTT. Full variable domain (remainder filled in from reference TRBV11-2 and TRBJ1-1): EAGVAQSPRYKIIEKRQSVAFWCNPISGHATLYWYQQILGQGPKLLIQFQNNGVVDDSQLPKDRFSAERLKGVDSTLKIQPAKLEDSAVYLCASSQQGGGTEAFFGQGTRLTVV.

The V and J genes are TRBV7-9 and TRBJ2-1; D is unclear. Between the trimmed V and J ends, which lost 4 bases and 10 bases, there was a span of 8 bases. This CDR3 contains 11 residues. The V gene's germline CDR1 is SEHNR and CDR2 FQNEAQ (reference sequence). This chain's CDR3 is CASSSGREQFF. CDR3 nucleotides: TGTGCCAGCAGCTCCGGTAGGGAGCAGTTCTTC.

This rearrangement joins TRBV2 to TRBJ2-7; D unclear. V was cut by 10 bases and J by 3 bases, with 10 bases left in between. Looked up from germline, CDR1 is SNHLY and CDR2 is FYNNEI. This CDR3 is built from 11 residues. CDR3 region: CATAIYYEQYF. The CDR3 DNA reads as TGTGCCACCGCTATCTACTACGAGCAGTACTTC.

CDR3 bases: TGTGCCAGCTCACCACAGATAGTCTCCTACAATGAGCAGTTCTTC. It codes for CASSPQIVSYNEQFF. The chain employs TRBV6-1 and TRBJ2-1; D remains ambiguous. Germline assignment: CDR1 MNHNS and CDR2 SASEGT. V shed 8 bases and J shed 0 bases, with 14 bases lying between them. The CDR3 spans 15 residues.